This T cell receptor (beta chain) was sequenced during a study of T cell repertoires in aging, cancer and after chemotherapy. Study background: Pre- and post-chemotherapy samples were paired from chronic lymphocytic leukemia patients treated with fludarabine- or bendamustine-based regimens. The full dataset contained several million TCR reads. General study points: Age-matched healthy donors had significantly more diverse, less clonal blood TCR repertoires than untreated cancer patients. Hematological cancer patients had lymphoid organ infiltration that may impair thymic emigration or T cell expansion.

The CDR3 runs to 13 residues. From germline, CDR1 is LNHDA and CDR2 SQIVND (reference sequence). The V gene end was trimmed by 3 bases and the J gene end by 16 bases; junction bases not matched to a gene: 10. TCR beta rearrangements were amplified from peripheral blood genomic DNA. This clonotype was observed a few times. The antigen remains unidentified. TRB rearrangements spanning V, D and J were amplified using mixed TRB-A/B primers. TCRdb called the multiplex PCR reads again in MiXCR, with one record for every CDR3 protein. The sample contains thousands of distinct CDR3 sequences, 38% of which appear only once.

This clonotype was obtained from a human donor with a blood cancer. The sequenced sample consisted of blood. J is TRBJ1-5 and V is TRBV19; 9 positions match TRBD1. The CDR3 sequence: CASSIGTGSSKHF. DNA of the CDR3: TGTGCCAGTAGTATCGGGACAGGGTCATCAAAACATTTT.